Here is one TCR beta chain with its context. The germline CDR1 and CDR2 sequences are SGHTA and FQGTGA. The CDR3 is 12 amino acids. The sample is drawn from a study of T cells expressing NK-cell markers. TCRdb reprocessed the 5' RACE reads and stores each CDR3 protein as one record, lacking DNA. In all, the sample yields about 260,000 distinct CDR3 sequences. Source material: blood T cells: a sorted CD56 or NKG2C T cell subset, CD4+ or CD8+ T cells, or bulk PBMC T cells (not recorded which). V gene TRBV7-3 combines with J gene TRBJ1-1. The clonotype originates from a woman between 18 and 70 years old in good health. CDR3 region: CASSSLCTEAFF.